This T cell receptor beta chain comes out of a study of T cells in Graves' hyperthyroidism and ophthalmopathy. Study observations and caveats: From stable hyperthyroidism, ophthalmopathy was set apart by a 13 V-J model.

Amplified regions were TCR beta CDR3 sequences from RNA transcripts. With the HTBI primer set, the TCR CDR3 went through a first round of RT-PCR. TCRdb passed the multiplex PCR reads through MiXCR, listing each CDR3 protein once. The data hold about 560,000 distinct CDR3 sequences, with about a sixth observed a single time. Investigators excluded patients with uncontrolled infection, other autoimmune disease, pregnancy or lactation. Orbital computed tomography, thyroid ultrasound, serum thyroxine and TRAb, and clinical symptoms together informed the diagnoses. In regard to this clonotype: Its antigen is undetermined.

The V end lost 6 bases, the J end lost 8 bases, and 14 bases lay between the germline ends. Looked up from germline, CDR1 is SQVTM and CDR2 is ANQGSEA. The length of the CDR3 is 12 residues. This rearrangement joins TRBV29-1 to TRBJ2-1, with D possibly TRBD2 on 6 matching bases. The specimen was blood. This sequence was found in a woman under 30 with Graves' hyperthyroidism. The CDR3 protein is CSVQRVGDEQFF. The CDR3 DNA reads TGCAGCGTGCAGCGGGTCGGCGATGAGCAGTTCTTC.